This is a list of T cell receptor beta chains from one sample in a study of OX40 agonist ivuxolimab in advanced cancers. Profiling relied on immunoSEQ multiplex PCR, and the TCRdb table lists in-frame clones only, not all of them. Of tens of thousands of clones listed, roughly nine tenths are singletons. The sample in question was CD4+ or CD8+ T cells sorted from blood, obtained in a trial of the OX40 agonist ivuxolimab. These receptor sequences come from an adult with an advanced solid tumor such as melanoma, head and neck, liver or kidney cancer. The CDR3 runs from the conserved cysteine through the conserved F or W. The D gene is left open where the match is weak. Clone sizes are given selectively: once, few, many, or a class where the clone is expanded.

TGTGCCAGCAGCGTAGGATTTCGGGGCAATCAGCCCCAGCATTTT CASSVGFRGNQPQHF TRBJ1-5 . TRBV9 .
TGCAGCGTACGGACAGGGGGCGCTGGGCAGTACTTC CSVRTGGAGQYF TRBJ2-7 TRBD1 TRBV29-1 .
TGTGCCAGTAGTGTGACGGACTATGGCTACACCTTC CASSVTDYGYTF TRBJ1-2 . TRBV19 .
TGTGCCAGCAGCCCCCGGACTAGCGGGAGGGTTGAGCAGTTCTTC CASSPRTSGRVEQFF TRBJ2-1 TRBD2 TRBV5-4 .
TGTGCCAGTAGTATTGGCGGGACCGGCGAGGGCGGGACCCAGTACTTC CASSIGGTGEGGTQYF TRBJ2-5 . TRBV19 once
TGTGCCAGCAGCTCATGGACAGGGGCCCACGAGCAGTACTTC CASSSWTGAHEQYF TRBJ2-7 TRBD1 TRBV5-5 .
TGTGCCAGCTCCCCTAGCGTAAGCTCCTACGAGCAGTACTTC CASSPSVSSYEQYF TRBJ2-7 . TRBV18 once
TGTGCCAGCAGCTCTTGGGTGAACACCGGGGAGCTGTTTTTT CASSSWVNTGELFF TRBJ2-2 . TRBV5-6 .
TGTGCCAGCAGCCCCCTAGCGGGAGGGGGTGGGGAGCAGTTCTTC CASSPLAGGGGEQFF TRBJ2-1 TRBD2 TRBV7-2 .
TGTGCCAGCAGCGACCTACTAGCGGGAGATGAGACCCAGTACTTC CASSDLLAGDETQYF TRBJ2-5 TRBD2 TRBV7-2 .
TGTGCCACCAGCAGCTACGGGTACAGGGGGAAGACAGATACGCAGTATTTT CATSSYGYRGKTDTQYF TRBJ2-3 TRBD1 TRBV15 .
TGTGCCAGCAGCTTAGGGCGGAACAATGAGCAGTTCTTC CASSLGRNNEQFF TRBJ2-1 . TRBV7-3 .
TGTGCCAGCAGCTTAGGGGGGAGGTTTCAAGATACGCAGTATTTT CASSLGGRFQDTQYF TRBJ2-3 . TRBV11-3 .
TGTGCCAGTAGTCCCACCTACAACACCGGGGAGCTGTTTTTT CASSPTYNTGELFF TRBJ2-2 . TRBV19 once
TGTGCCTGGAATCACAGGGCACGTAGCTATGGCTACACCTTC CAWNHRARSYGYTF TRBJ1-2 . TRBV30 .
TGCGCCAGCTTCATATCAGCAATGAACACTGAAGCTTTCTTT CASFISAMNTEAFF TRBJ1-1 . TRBV5-1 .
TGTGCCAGCAGCTTAGCGCAGGGAAGGGGCTACGAGCAGTACTTC CASSLAQGRGYEQYF TRBJ2-7 . TRBV7-2 .
TGTGCCAGCAGAGGGGGGGGAAGCTCCTACGAGCAGTACTTC CASRGGGSSYEQYF TRBJ2-7 . TRBV2 .
TGTGCCAGTAGTTTATCAGCGGGGGTCTCCACAGATACGCAGTATTTT CASSLSAGVSTDTQYF TRBJ2-3 TRBD2 TRBV19 .
TGTGCCAGCAGTCGGACAGGGGAGGGCTACACCTTC CASSRTGEGYTF TRBJ1-2 TRBD1 TRBV28 .
TGTGCCAGCCAGGCCGGGCTCGCTTACGAGCAGTACTTC CASQAGLAYEQYF TRBJ2-7 . TRBV28 .
TGTGCCAGCAGCTTTCGATCGGACAGTTTGGTCGATGAGCAGTTCTTC CASSFRSDSLVDEQFF TRBJ2-1 . TRBV11-2 once
TGCGCCAGCAGTTCAGGCAGAAACTATGGCTACACCTTC CASSSGRNYGYTF TRBJ1-2 . TRBV5-1 .
TGTGCCAGCAGCGTAGGGGTAGTGAACGAGCAGTACTTC CASSVGVVNEQYF TRBJ2-7 . TRBV9 .
TGCGCCAGCAGCCAAGCCGGGACAGGGGGAAATGAGCAGTTCTTC CASSQAGTGGNEQFF TRBJ2-1 TRBD1 TRBV4-1 .
TGTGCCAGCAGTGAAATCCCCCAGACAGCGTATGGCTACACCTTC CASSEIPQTAYGYTF TRBJ1-2 . TRBV6-1 few
TGTGCCAGCAGAAAACAGGGTACCTACGAGCAGTACTTC CASRKQGTYEQYF TRBJ2-7 . TRBV28 .
TGTGCCAGCACCCTCTTAAGCCAAGCACATCAGCCCCAGCATTTT CASTLLSQAHQPQHF TRBJ1-5 . TRBV7-8 once
TGTGCCAGCAGCTCATTGACTCGGCGGTCTGCCGAGCAGTACTTC CASSSLTRRSAEQYF TRBJ2-7 . TRBV5-6 .
TGTGCCAGCAGTGTCCCCGGACCCATGAACACTGAAGCTTTCTTT CASSVPGPMNTEAFF TRBJ1-1 . TRBV25-1 .
TGTGCCTGGAGTGAGGTTTTCTACGAGCAGTACTTC CAWSEVFYEQYF TRBJ2-7 . TRBV30 .
TGTGCTAGTGTCACAGGAGGCCGCAGCTATGGCTACACCTTC CASVTGGRSYGYTF TRBJ1-2 . TRBV12-5 few
TGTGCCAGCAGCCCAGGGAGGCAGCAGCCCTACGAGCAGTACTTC CASSPGRQQPYEQYF TRBJ2-7 . TRBV9 .
TGTGCCAGTAGTATAACAGTTGTTTGGACAGATACGCAGTATTTT CASSITVVWTDTQYF TRBJ2-3 . TRBV19 .
TGTGCCAGTGGACGGCACGAGCAGTACTTC CASGRHEQYF TRBJ2-7 . TRBV2 .
TGTGCCAGTAGGGAAGTGAACACTGAAGCTTTCTTT CASREVNTEAFF TRBJ1-1 . TRBV19 .
TGTGCCAGCTCACCCACTCTAGGCAGGGGAAATCGTCGGGAGACCCAGTACTTC CASSPTLGRGNRRETQYF TRBJ2-5 . TRBV18 .
TGTGCCATCAGTGACAGGTCCCACAATCAGCCCCAGCATTTT CAISDRSHNQPQHF TRBJ1-5 . TRBV10-3 .
TGTGCCAGCAGTTCTGTGGGCCAGGGCGTTCAGCCCCAGCATTTT CASSSVGQGVQPQHF TRBJ1-5 . TRBV28 .
TGCGCCAGCAGCTCGGGGACAGGTGGTTCACCCCTCCACTTT CASSSGTGGSPLHF TRBJ1-6 TRBD1 TRBV5-1 .
TGTGCCTGGACCGTACAAGCGGAGGGAAAGCAGTACTTC CAWTVQAEGKQYF TRBJ2-7 . TRBV30 .
TGCGCCAGCGCGGAGGTATTCAACAATGAGCAGTTCTTC CASAEVFNNEQFF TRBJ2-1 . TRBV5-1 .
TGTGCCAGTAGAAACAGGGGCCTGAACACTGAAGCTTTCTTT CASRNRGLNTEAFF TRBJ1-1 TRBD1 TRBV19 once
TGTGCCAGCAGTCCCAGTCAGAGGGACAGTCTTTTCGGATACGGTGAAAAACTGTTTTTT CASSPSQRDSLFGYGEKLFF TRBJ1-4 TRBD1 TRBV27 .
TGCGCCAGCAGCTTGGCCGCCGGGACGAATGAGCAGTTCTTC CASSLAAGTNEQFF TRBJ2-1 . TRBV5-1 .
TGCGCCAGCAGCTTGATCTCTTTCGAGTCCGGGCAAAAAGAGACCCAGTACTTC CASSLISFESGQKETQYF TRBJ2-5 . TRBV5-1 once
TGTGCCAGCAGCTCCGGGAACAAAAACATTCAGTACTTC CASSSGNKNIQYF TRBJ2-4 . TRBV11-3 .
TGTGCTAGCAGCTTATCATCTGCAGATACGCAGTATTTT CASSLSSADTQYF TRBJ2-3 . TRBV7-7 .
TGTGCCAGCAGCCCGCCCGTAGGGGGCTACACCTTC CASSPPVGGYTF TRBJ1-2 . TRBV7-9 few
TGTGCCAGCAGTCAATACGGACAGAATAATTCACCCCTCCACTTT CASSQYGQNNSPLHF TRBJ1-6 . TRBV6-1 .
TGCGCCAGCAGCCAAACCGGGACAGCGAACACTGAAGCTTTCTTT CASSQTGTANTEAFF TRBJ1-1 TRBD1 TRBV4-1 .
TGTGCCAGCAGCTTAGAAAGGGACAGTGCCTACAATGAGCAGTTCTTC CASSLERDSAYNEQFF TRBJ2-1 TRBD1 TRBV11-2 .
TGTGCCAGTAGTATAATGGGTGGGCTGGACACTGAAGCTTTCTTT CASSIMGGLDTEAFF TRBJ1-1 . TRBV19 .
TGTGCCAGCACACACAGGGTGTCACAGCCCCAGCATTTT CASTHRVSQPQHF TRBJ1-5 . TRBV5-8 .
TGTGCCAGCAGCGCGTACGGACAGGGGGCGTTCTACGAGCAGTACTTC CASSAYGQGAFYEQYF TRBJ2-7 TRBD1 TRBV9 .
TGTGCCAGTAAAAGCAGGGGCAGTGGGGACGAAAAACTGTTTTTT CASKSRGSGDEKLFF TRBJ1-4 . TRBV19 .
TGTGCCAGCTCACCTCCTGCCAGCTCTGGAAACACCATATATTTT CASSPPASSGNTIYF TRBJ1-3 . TRBV18 once